These 8 T cell receptor beta chains were all obtained from the same sample, sequenced in a study. TCRdb re-called the RT-PCR reads with MiXCR, one entry per CDR3 protein. The sample shows around 700,000 distinct CDR3 sequences, more than 13% of them seen only once. The material sequenced was memory CD4+ T cells from blood. The receptors originated from a female donor in good health, serving as a healthy control.

This chain links TRBV27 with TRBJ2-1, with TRBD2 matching over 14 bases. The germline CDR1 and CDR2 sequences are MNHEY and SMNVEV (reference sequence). With V trimmed by 10 bases and J by 5 bases, 7 bases remained unmatched. This CDR3 is built from 15 residues. In nucleotides, the CDR3 is TGTGCCACTCAGGGACTAGCGGGAGTAGACAATGAGCAGTTCTTC. It translates to CATQGLAGVDNEQFF.

The table lists this clonotype with a few counts. This chain uses TRBV18 with TRBJ1-5; 7 positions match TRBD1. This CDR3 is 15 amino acids long. Germline values: CDR1 KGHSH, CDR2 LQKENI. V shed 2 bases, J shed 5 bases, and the junction held 6 bases outside the gene matches. In DNA, the CDR3 is TGTGCCAGCTCACCAACACAGGGGTTCGATCAGCCCCAGCATTTT. Translating it yields CASSPTQGFDQPQHF. The full variable domain, rest sourced from reference TRBV18 and TRBJ1-5, is NAGVMQNPRHLVRRRGQEARLRCSPMKGHSHVYWYRQLPEEGLKFMVYLQKENIIDESGMPKERFSAEFPKEGPSILRIQQVVRGDSAAYFCASSPTQGFDQPQHFGDGTRLSIL.

This chain joins TRBV10-2 and TRBJ2-2; 10 nucleotides match TRBD1. Germline V gene lookup returns CDR1 WSHSY and CDR2 SAAADI. This CDR3 is built from 15 residues. The V gene end was trimmed by 7 bases and the J gene end by 3 bases; junction bases not matched to a gene: 5. CDR3 sequence (DNA): TGCGCCAGCATCCCCGGACAGGGGGACACCGGGGAGCTGTTTTTT. It is translated as CASIPGQGDTGELFF.

This clonotype was counted between two and nine times. V is TRBV7-2 and J is TRBJ2-7; 10 bases match TRBD2. The CDR3 has 15 amino acids. After removal of 8 bases from V and 0 bases from J, the junction contained 7 bases not matched to a gene. From germline, CDR1 is SGHTA and CDR2 FQGNSA. The CDR3 spells CASAKAGGSSYEQYF. In DNA form, the CDR3 reads TGTGCCAGCGCTAAAGCGGGGGGGAGCTCCTACGAGCAGTACTTC.

This clonotype appeared a few times. The chain uses TRBV27 and TRBJ2-7; D tentatively reads TRBD1 or TRBD2 (6 bases each). The CDR3 is 14 residues long. In germline, CDR1 is MNHEY, CDR2 SMNVEV (reference sequence). Trimming left V 6 bases short and J 8 bases short, with 20 bases between. CDR3 DNA: TGTGCCAGCAGCTCGCCCCAAAAGGGGGGCCAGCAGTACTTC. Its protein product is CASSSPQKGGQQYF.

In DNA, the CDR3 is TGTGCCTGGAGATCTTTCTACGAGCAGTACTTC. Translated: CAWRSFYEQYF. The chain joins TRBV30 to TRBJ2-7; unclear D gene. V dropped 3 bases and J dropped 3 bases, with 6 bases sitting between them. CDR1 is GTSNPN and CDR2 is SVGIG in the germline V gene (reference sequence). The CDR3 has 11 residues.

This clonotype has only one observation. The genes are TRBV5-6 and TRBJ2-3; D gene uncertain. Germline-derived CDR1 and CDR2 are SGHDT and YYEEEE. The CDR3 loop spans 13 amino acids. Trimming left V 4 bases short and J 4 bases short, with 10 bases between. The CDR3 bases are TGTGCCAGCAGCCGTGGTTACGCAGATACGCAGTATTTT. This encodes CASSRGYADTQYF.

The chain carries TRBV12-3 or TRBV12-4 and TRBJ1-1; D is undetermined. The CDR3 has 14 residues. V lost 3 bases to trimming and J lost 0 bases, with 8 bases between them. CDR3: CASSLFPLNTEAFF. The CDR3 DNA sequence: TGTGCCAGCAGTTTGTTTCCCCTGAACACTGAAGCTTTCTTT.